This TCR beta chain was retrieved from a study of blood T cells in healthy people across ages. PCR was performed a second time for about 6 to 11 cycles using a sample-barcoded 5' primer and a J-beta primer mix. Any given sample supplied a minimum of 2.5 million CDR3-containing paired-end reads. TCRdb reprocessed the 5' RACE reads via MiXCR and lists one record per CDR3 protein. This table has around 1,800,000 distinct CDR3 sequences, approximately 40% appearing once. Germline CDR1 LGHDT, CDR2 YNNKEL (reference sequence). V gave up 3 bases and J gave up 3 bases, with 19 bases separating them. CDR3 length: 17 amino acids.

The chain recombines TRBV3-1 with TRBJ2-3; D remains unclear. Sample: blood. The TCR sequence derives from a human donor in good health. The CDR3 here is CASSHWVGLARTDTQYF. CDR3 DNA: TGTGCCAGCAGCCACTGGGTCGGGCTGGCTCGGACAGATACGCAGTATTTT.